The source of this T cell receptor (beta chain) is a study of beta chain features in type 1 diabetes. Study-level background: Over all samples combined, some 110 million sorted cells were examined. General study results and limits: Among all four CD4+ subsets, Type 1 diabetes patients had TCRB CDR3s that were moderately but significantly shorter. Lower insertion and higher deletion counts appeared at VDJ junctions in type 1 diabetes patients.

Comment on this clone: Antigen specificity is unknown.

V was pared by 2 bases and J by 5 bases, with 12 bases between. CDR3 length: 15 amino acids. Germline lookup yields CDR1 SGHTA and CDR2 FQGNSA. Using CD45RO/CCR7/CD25/CD127/CD95/CD27, CD4+ naive, central memory, regulatory and stem cell-like memory cells were sorted. Every isolated RNA sample was fully reverse transcribed, so sequencing captured expressed TCRB transcripts. The method was immunoSEQ multiplex PCR; TCRdb's version includes in-frame clones alone and lacks a portion of them. This repertoire shows 500,000 to 800,000 clones, roughly 12% found once; its top ten account for more than 0.1%. V and J are TRBV7-2 and TRBJ2-2; D possibly corresponds to TRBD1 (5 bases). Sequencing was done on a sample of naive CD4+ T cells from blood. This sequence was found in a man between 25 and 39 years old with type 1 diabetes. CDR3 nucleotide sequence: TGTGCCAGCAGCTTAAGCAGGGCCCAGACCGGGGAGCTGTTTTTT. It specifies CASSLSRAQTGELFF. The full variable domain, completed using reference TRBV7-2 and TRBJ2-2, is GAGVSQSPSNKVTEKGKDVELRCDPISGHTALYWYRQSLGQGLEFLIYFQGNSAPDKSGLPSDRFSAERTGGSVSTLTIQRTQQEDSAVYLCASSLSRAQTGELFFGEGSRLTVL.